This T cell receptor (beta chain) was captured by sequencing in a study of cytomegalovirus exposure and HLA in healthy donors. Study background: Out of 150 million to 200 million T cells, an earlier analysis found around 120 million unique TCR beta sequences in total.

The primer mix had 60 Vbeta and 13 Jbeta primers. Libraries were prepared by immunoSEQ multiplex PCR; TCRdb keeps only in-frame clonotypes and omits some of them. The sample carries some 150,000 clones, roughly four fifths recorded once. CDR1 is MGHRA, CDR2 YSYEKL, per germline. The CDR3 sequence is 15 residues long. With 0 bases removed from V and 6 bases from J, the gap between germline ends came to 13 bases. General observations from the study: For TCR beta chains, V- and J-gene trimming was later linked to a missense DCLRE1C variant. Donors belonging to an Asian-associated ancestry cluster reportedly showed fewer N-insertions in productive TCRs than the roughly 670-donor mean, according to what a later analysis found.

Worth noting for this clone: Its matching antigen is unknown.

The specimen sequenced was PBMCs. The sequence came from a man aged 45 to 65 in good health and CMV-seropositive. The chain employs TRBV4-1 and TRBJ2-3; a weak D match, TRBD2 (7 bases). As DNA, the CDR3 is TGCGCCAGCAGCCAAGATGGGGGGGCAAGGGATACGCAGTATTTT. Encoded protein: CASSQDGGARDTQYF.